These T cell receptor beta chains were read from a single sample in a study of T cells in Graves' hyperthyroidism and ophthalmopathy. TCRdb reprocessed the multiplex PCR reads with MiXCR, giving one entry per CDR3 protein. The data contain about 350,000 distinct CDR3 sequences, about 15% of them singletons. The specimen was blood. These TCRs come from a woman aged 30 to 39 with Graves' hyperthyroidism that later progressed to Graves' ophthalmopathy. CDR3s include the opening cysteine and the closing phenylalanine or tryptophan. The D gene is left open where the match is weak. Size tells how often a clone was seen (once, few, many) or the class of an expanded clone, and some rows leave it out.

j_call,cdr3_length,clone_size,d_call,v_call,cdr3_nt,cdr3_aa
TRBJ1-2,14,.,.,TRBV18,TGTGCCAGCTCACCACCCGGCAGGGAAGGGGGCTACACCTTC,CASSPPGREGGYTF
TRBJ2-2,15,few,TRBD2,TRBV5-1,TGCGCCAGCAGCGGACTAGCGGGGAGCACCGGGGAGCTGTTTTTT,CASSGLAGSTGELFF
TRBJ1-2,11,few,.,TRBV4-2,TGTGCCAGCAGCCACTGGTATGGCTACACCTTC,CASSHWYGYTF
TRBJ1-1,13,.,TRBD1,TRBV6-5,TGTGCCAGCAGTTACACCAGGGGGGAAGGAGCTTTCTTT,CASSYTRGEGAFF
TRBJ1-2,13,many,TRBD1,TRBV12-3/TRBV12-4,TGTGCCAGCAGTCCAACAGGGGTATCTGGCTACACCTTC,CASSPTGVSGYTF
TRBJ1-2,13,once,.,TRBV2,TGTGCCAGCAGTCGGGACAATGGCTATGGCTACACCTTC,CASSRDNGYGYTF
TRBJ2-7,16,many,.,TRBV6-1,TGTGCCAGCAGTCCCGCCACGGCGGGAATTACCTACGAGCAGTACTTC,CASSPATAGITYEQYF
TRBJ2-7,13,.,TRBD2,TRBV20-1,TGCAGTGCTAGTAGCGGGGGCTCCTACGAGCAGTACTTC,CSASSGGSYEQYF
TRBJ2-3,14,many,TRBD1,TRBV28,TGTGCCAGCTCAACAGGGGTTCTATCAGATACGCAGTATTTT,CASSTGVLSDTQYF
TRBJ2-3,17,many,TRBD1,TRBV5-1,TGCGCCAGCAGCTCACCCGGGACAGGGATGAGCACAGATACGCAGTATTTT,CASSSPGTGMSTDTQYF
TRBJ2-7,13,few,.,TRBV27,TGTGCCAGCAGTCCCGCGATCGTGGGCGAGCAGTACTTC,CASSPAIVGEQYF
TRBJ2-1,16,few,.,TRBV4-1,TGCGCCAGCAGCCAAGTTCGGACCTCCTGGTCCAATGAGCAGTTCTTC,CASSQVRTSWSNEQFF
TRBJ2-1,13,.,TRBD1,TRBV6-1,TGTGCCAGCATCCGGAGAGGGGGCGATGAGCAGTTCTTC,CASIRRGGDEQFF
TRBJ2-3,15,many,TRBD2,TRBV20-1,TGCAGTGCTCCGGGACTAGCGGGTGACACAGATACGCAGTATTTT,CSAPGLAGDTDTQYF
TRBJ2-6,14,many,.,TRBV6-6,TGTGCCAGCAGTTACGCCGTTGGGGCCAACGTCCTGACTTTC,CASSYAVGANVLTF
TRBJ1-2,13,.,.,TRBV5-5,TGTGCCAGCAGCTTGGATCACAGCTATGGCTACACCTTC,CASSLDHSYGYTF
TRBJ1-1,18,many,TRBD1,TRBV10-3,TGTGCCATCAGTGAGCTGGGGACAGGGGGCTCCGTGAACACTGAAGCTTTCTTT,CAISELGTGGSVNTEAFF
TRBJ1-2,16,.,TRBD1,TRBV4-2,TGTGCCAGCAGCCAACCAGGGACAGACTCTAACTATGGCTACACCTTC,CASSQPGTDSNYGYTF
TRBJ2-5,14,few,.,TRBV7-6,TGTGCCAGCAGCACAGCGACAGGGAGGGAGACCCAGTACTTC,CASSTATGRETQYF
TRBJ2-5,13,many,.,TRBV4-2,TGTGCCAGCAGCCAAGATGTGGGCGGGACCCAGTACTTC,CASSQDVGGTQYF
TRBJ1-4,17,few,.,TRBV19,TGTGCCAGTAGTAGTCGACTCACGCCTACAACTAATGAAAAACTGTTTTTT,CASSSRLTPTTNEKLFF
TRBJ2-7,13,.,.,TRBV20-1,TGCAGTGCTAGAGGAACAGGGCGGTACGAGCAGTACTTC,CSARGTGRYEQYF
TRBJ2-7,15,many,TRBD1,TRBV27,TGTGCCAGCAGTTTATCGGGGACAGGGGACTACGAGCAGTACTTC,CASSLSGTGDYEQYF
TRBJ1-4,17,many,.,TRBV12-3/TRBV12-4,TGTGCCAGCAGTTTCGGGGCAGGGGCTAGGAGTGATGAAAAACTGTTTTTT,CASSFGAGARSDEKLFF
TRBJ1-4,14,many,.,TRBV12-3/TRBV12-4,TGTGCCAGCAGCCCCGGACAAAGTAATGAAAAACTGTTTTTT,CASSPGQSNEKLFF